This T cell receptor (beta chain) was sequenced for a study of cytomegalovirus exposure and HLA in healthy donors. Germline CDR1 is SEHNR and CDR2 is FQNEAQ (reference sequence). The V end lost 6 bases, the J end lost 6 bases, and 12 bases lay between the germline ends. CDR3 size: 13 residues. PCR used 60 Vbeta primers and 13 Jbeta primers. Assay used: immunoSEQ multiplex PCR; TCRdb lists only in-frame clones, some missing. In the table there are about 160,000 clones, over 80% of which are singletons. V gene TRBV7-9 combines with J gene TRBJ2-1, with D perhaps matching TRBD2 (5 bases). This TCR was recovered from a boy aged 2 to 10 in good health and CMV-seronegative. Sequenced input: PBMCs. This CDR3 is CASREGLPNEQFF. The DNA of the CDR3 is TGTGCCAGCAGGGAAGGACTGCCCAATGAGCAGTTCTTC.